Below, 28 T cell receptor beta chains from the same sample are listed, as sequenced in a study of regulatory T cells in long-lasting Graves disease. As to time point: persistent/refractory GD, antithyroid drugs over 5 years with positive TRAb. PBMC RNA served as the TCR library source. Sequencing libraries for TCR beta were prepared with iRepertoire HTBI primers and Arm-PCR of CDR3 regions. TCRdb re-analysed the multiplex PCR reads in MiXCR, keeping a single row per CDR3 protein. Of over 650,000 distinct CDR3 sequences listed, about 30% are singletons. The material sequenced was peripheral blood mononuclear cells (PBMCs), taken when the disease was refractory, from a patient treated with antithyroid drugs. The receptors were sampled from a female donor with Graves disease.

The chain couples TRBV3-1 to TRBJ2-1; 7 bases align to TRBD2. CDR3 length: 15 residues. From germline, CDR1 is LGHDT and CDR2 YNNKEL (reference sequence). V gave up 0 bases and J gave up 3 bases; unmatched junction bases: 2. CDR3 loop: CASSQDASGYNEQFF. Written as DNA, the CDR3 is TGTGCCAGCAGCCAAGATGCTAGCGGCTACAATGAGCAGTTCTTC.

The V call is TRBV6-1, the J call TRBJ2-5; D call uncertain. Germline lookup yields CDR1 MNHNS and CDR2 SASEGT. Trimming left V 5 bases short and J 5 bases short, with 12 bases between. This CDR3 comprises 13 residues. CDR3 amino acids: CASSPQVTETQYF. CDR3 coding DNA: TGTGCCAGCAGTCCCCAAGTAACGGAGACCCAGTACTTC.

This clonotype was found many times. Being one base from a much bigger clone, this may be a read error. The genes are TRBV11-1 and TRBJ2-2; D call uncertain. The CDR3 consists of 13 residues. V lost 2 bases and J 3 bases, leaving 4 bases between the germline ends. Germline V gives CDR1 SGHAT, CDR2 FQDESV (reference sequence). The CDR3 DNA reads TGTGCCAGCAGCTTATCGGACACCGGGGAGCTGTTTTTT. Protein: CASSLSDTGELFF.

This rearrangement joins TRBV28 to TRBJ1-5; D ambiguous. Per germline, CDR1 MDHEN and CDR2 SYDVKM. Trimming took off 6 bases at V and 5 bases at J, with 17 bases between the two ends. The CDR3 loop spans 15 amino acids. CDR3 loop: CASSRVDREHQPQHF. The CDR3 DNA reads TGTGCCAGCAGCCGCGTAGACCGGGAGCATCAGCCCCAGCATTTT.

This sequence joins TRBV5-1 and TRBJ1-6; 11 nucleotides agree with TRBD1. The CDR3 contains 15 residues. CDR1 and CDR2 (germline): SGHRS, YFSETQ. V trimming: 1 base; J trimming: 8 bases; junction bases outside the gene matches: 2. The CDR3 nucleotides read TGCGCCAGCAGCTTGCCGGGACAGGGGGATTCACCCCTCCACTTT. Translated: CASSLPGQGDSPLHF.

This clonotype has more than one count but fewer than ten. V usage is TRBV12-3 or TRBV12-4 and J usage is TRBJ2-6; 9 positions match TRBD1. The CDR3 spans 17 residues. The V segment lost 6 bases and the J segment 5 bases; nucleotides outside the gene matches: 11. The CDR3 coding sequence is TGTGCCAGCAGAGACAGGGGGAATGATCTCTGGGCCAACGTCCTGACTTTC. Its translation is CASRDRGNDLWANVLTF.

This sequence joins TRBV9 and TRBJ2-7; possible D gene TRBD2, 5 bases. The CDR3 extends over 15 amino acids. The V end was cut by 4 bases, the J end by 2 bases, with 16 bases between. Germline V gene data show CDR1 as SGDLS and CDR2 as YYNGEE. CDR3 nucleotides: TGTGCCAGCAGCCCTCGTGGACTGGAAACCTACGAGCAGTACTTC. Translating it yields CASSPRGLETYEQYF.

This clonotype appeared many times. This chain links TRBV6-2 or TRBV6-3 with TRBJ1-6; TRBD1 agrees at 7 bases. V shed 5 bases and J 9 bases; nucleotides not matched to a gene: 13. This CDR3 region has 16 residues. Looked up from germline, CDR1 is MNHEY and CDR2 is SVGEGT. The CDR3 nucleotides are TGTGCCAGCAGTGGAGGGGGCAGGCCCTTAATTTCACCCCTCCACTTT. It specifies CASSGGGRPLISPLHF.

The chain's CDR3 is CATSPSFDTGELFF. DNA for the CDR3: TGTGCCACCAGCCCTAGCTTCGACACCGGGGAGCTGTTTTTT. The genes are TRBV15 and TRBJ2-2; tentative D call: TRBD2 (5 bases). V gave up 5 bases and J gave up 3 bases, with 10 bases separating them. The V gene's germline CDR1 is LNHNV and CDR2 YYDKDF (reference sequence). The CDR3 is made up of 14 amino acids.

This clonotype was found a few times. The gene calls are TRBV12-3 or TRBV12-4 and TRBJ1-5; 8 nucleotides line up with TRBD1. With 6 bases clipped from V and 0 bases from J, the junction kept 19 bases outside the gene matches. The CDR3 totals 20 residues. The CDR3 loop reads CASSTTMGRGPGYSNQPQHF. As DNA, the CDR3 is TGTGCCAGCAGCACTACTATGGGCAGGGGGCCGGGGTATAGCAATCAGCCCCAGCATTTT.

V is TRBV11-2 and J is TRBJ2-2; weak D call: TRBD2 (5 bases). Trimming shortened V by 8 bases and J by 4 bases, and 23 bases separated the two germline ends. Germline CDR1 and CDR2: SGHAT and FQNNGV. CDR3 length equals 17 residues. The CDR3 DNA reads as TGTGCCAGCTCCCCCCAGAGGGCGCGGGCAGGCACCGGGGAGCTGTTTTTT. Amino acids: CASSPQRARAGTGELFF.

In this sample, this clonotype turned up a few times. V and J are TRBV7-2 and TRBJ1-5, with a weak D call TRBD1 (5 bases). Germline V gives CDR1 SGHTA, CDR2 FQGNSA. V lost 1 base, J lost 7 bases, and 14 bases lay in between. The CDR3 covers 15 residues. The CDR3 sequence is CASSLGQGFWQPQHF. The CDR3 DNA follows: TGTGCCAGCAGCTTAGGGCAGGGTTTCTGGCAGCCCCAGCATTTT.

CDR3 loop: CASSSRHLWSPLHF. The CDR3 region has the DNA TGTGCCAGCAGTTCGCGACATCTGTGGTCACCCCTCCACTTT. The chain has TRBV28 and TRBJ1-6; D is undetermined. Deletions cut 4 bases from V and 10 bases from J, with 14 bases between. Germline CDR1 MDHEN, CDR2 SYDVKM. CDR3 size: 14 residues.

The chain joins TRBV6-2 or TRBV6-3 to TRBJ2-1; maybe TRBD2 (6 bases). CDR1 and CDR2 from the germline V gene are MNHEY and SVGEGT. The CDR3 has 16 amino acids. V lost 2 bases to trimming and J lost 5 bases, with 16 bases between them. The CDR3: CASSYGGGIFNNEQFF. In DNA form, the CDR3 reads TGTGCCAGCAGTTACGGCGGCGGGATATTTAACAATGAGCAGTTCTTC.

The chain combines TRBV9 with TRBJ2-5, with 10 nucleotides matching TRBD2. Germline V gives CDR1 SGDLS, CDR2 YYNGEE. CDR3 size: 15 residues. The V gene end was trimmed by 0 bases and the J gene end by 4 bases; junction bases not matched to a gene: 3. This CDR3 is CASSVAVAGGETQYF. The CDR3 DNA reads TGTGCCAGCAGCGTAGCAGTAGCGGGAGGAGAGACCCAGTACTTC. The full variable domain, completed using reference TRBV9 and TRBJ2-5, is DSGVTQTPKHLITATGQRVTLRCSPRSGDLSVYWYQQSLDQGLQFLIQYYNGEERAKGNILERFSAQQFPDLHSELNLSSLELGDSALYFCASSVAVAGGETQYFGPGTRLLVL.

The rearrangement joins TRBV19 to TRBJ1-1; 7 nucleotides match TRBD1. The ends lost 11 bases at V and 1 base at J; junction bases unmatched: 4. The V gene's germline CDR1 is LNHDA and CDR2 SQIVND (reference sequence). This CDR3 has 12 amino acids. The CDR3 region has the DNA TGTGCCGCCAGGACAGGGAACACTGAAGCTTTCTTT. It is translated as CAARTGNTEAFF.

This clonotype has a count of ten or more. The gene calls are TRBV28 and TRBJ2-7, with TRBD1 matching 8 bases. The CDR3 loop spans 15 amino acids. With 1 base clipped from V and 0 bases from J, the junction kept 2 bases outside the gene matches. Per the germline V gene, CDR1 is MDHEN and CDR2 is SYDVKM. The CDR3 here is CASSLSTGGSYEQYF. In nucleotides, the CDR3 is TGTGCCAGCAGTTTATCCACAGGGGGCTCCTACGAGCAGTACTTC. The whole variable domain, remainder taken from reference TRBV28 and TRBJ2-7, is DVKVTQSSRYLVKRTGEKVFLECVQDMDHENMFWYRQDPGLGLRLIYFSYDVKMKEKGDIPEGYSVSREKKERFSLILESASTNQTSMYLCASSLSTGGSYEQYFGPGTRLTVT.

This clonotype was detected a few times. The rearrangement joins TRBV19 to TRBJ1-3, with unresolved D. V dropped 6 bases and J dropped 3 bases, with 9 bases sitting between them. CDR1 is LNHDA and CDR2 is SQIVND in the germline V gene (reference sequence). The CDR3 is 13 amino acids. The CDR3 bases are TGTGCCAGTAGCCGGCCTAATGGAAACACCATATATTTT. Translating it yields CASSRPNGNTIYF.

The chain uses TRBV27 and TRBJ1-1; a weak D match, TRBD1 (5 bases). In germline, CDR1 is MNHEY, CDR2 SMNVEV (reference sequence). V was pared by 6 bases and J by 0 bases, with 20 bases between. The CDR3 is made up of 17 amino acids. Written as DNA, the CDR3 is TGTGCCAGCAGCCCGAGGTCCGCAGGGAGCATGAACACTGAAGCTTTCTTT. It yields the protein CASSPRSAGSMNTEAFF.

On this clonotype itself: The CDR3 does not close with the conserved phenylalanine or tryptophan, likely indicating a read error. This chain joins TRBV11-2 and TRBJ1-2; 7 positions agree with TRBD1. J gave up 4 bases and V 4 bases, and 9 bases lay outside the gene matches. Germline CDR1 is SGHAT and CDR2 is FQNNGV. The CDR3 has 15 amino acids. In DNA, the CDR3 is TGTGCCAGCAGCTCGCCGAGGGGGCCTACCTATGGCTACACCCTC. Encoded protein: CASSSPRGPTYGYTL.

Points on this clonotype: One junction end disagrees with the germline gene, perhaps due to a read error. This chain joins TRBV11-1 and TRBJ2-2; tentatively, D is TRBD2 (6 bases). The CDR3 consists of 16 residues. CDR1 and CDR2 from the germline V gene are SGHAT and FQDESV (reference sequence). The CDR3 is CASSRRRGANTGELSF. The CDR3 region has the DNA TGTGCCAGCAGCCGACGGCGCGGGGCGAACACCGGGGAGCTGTCTTTT.

On this clonotype itself: This sequence may be a read error, since a much larger clone differs from it by one base. This chain links TRBV2 with TRBJ1-1; 9 bases match TRBD1. This CDR3 is 13 amino acids long. Germline CDR1 is SNHLY and CDR2 is FYNNEI. DNA for the CDR3: TGTGCCAGCCTTGGATGGGACAGGGAGCGGTCGATCTTT. It yields the protein CASLGWDRERSIF.

This chain connects TRBV2 to TRBJ1-1; 10 bases fit TRBD1. The CDR3 spans 13 residues. With V trimmed by 7 bases and J by 10 bases, 9 bases remained unmatched. Germline V lookup: CDR1 SNHLY, CDR2 FYNNEI. CDR3 DNA sequence: TGTGCCAGCACCCGGACAGGGGGAGTCAGAGCTTTCTTT. Translation gives CASTRTGGVRAFF.

This chain joins TRBV3-1 and TRBJ1-1; D remains unclear. The CDR3 covers 14 residues. The V end was cut by 2 bases, the J end by 1 base, with 8 bases between. Germline V CDR1 and CDR2: LGHDT, YNNKEL (reference sequence). The CDR3 coding sequence is TGTGCCAGCAGCCAAAGGCGAGGGAACACTGAAGCTTTCTTT. Residues: CASSQRRGNTEAFF.

This clonotype was observed a single time. This rearrangement joins TRBV7-3 to TRBJ2-7; D is unresolved. Germline V gene lookup returns CDR1 SGHTA and CDR2 FQGTGA. CDR3 length: 14 amino acids. Trimming removed 5 bases at V and 3 bases at J, with 14 bases between. This CDR3 reads CASSRLGVLYEQYF. The DNA for the CDR3 is TGTGCCAGCAGCCGCCTAGGAGTACTCTACGAGCAGTACTTC.

This clonotype was counted at least ten times. This chain joins TRBV11-1 and TRBJ2-5, with a tentative D call TRBD2 (5 bases). V lost 8 bases and J lost 5, with 18 bases in between. This CDR3 region has 14 residues. Germline assignment: CDR1 SGHAT and CDR2 FQDESV (reference sequence). Here the CDR3 reads CASADFFLGETQYF. CDR3 sequence (DNA): TGTGCCAGCGCGGACTTTTTCCTGGGGGAGACCCAGTACTTC.

A single count supports this clonotype. The rearrangement uses TRBV29-1 and TRBJ2-7; D unresolved. Trimming removed 3 bases at V and 4 bases at J, with 7 bases between. Germline V CDR1 and CDR2: SQVTM, ANQGSEA. The CDR3 length is 11 residues. The CDR3 region has the DNA TGCAGCGTTGAGACCGTATACGAGCAGTACTTC. Its protein product is CSVETVYEQYF.

This clonotype appeared a few times. A junction boundary mismatches the germline segment, possibly from a read error. The rearrangement uses TRBV27 and TRBJ1-1, with 7 bases aligning to TRBD1. Looked up from germline, CDR1 is MNHEY and CDR2 is SMNVEV (reference sequence). CDR3 length equals 19 residues. CDR3 nucleotide sequence: TGTGCCAGCATCCCCTGGGGTACAGGGGCGTGGGATCTGAATACTGAAGCTTTCTTT. This encodes CASIPWGTGAWDLNTEAFF.